This T cell receptor beta chain was found in a study of T-cell reconstitution after alpha-beta-depleted transplantation in children. J lost 10 bases, V lost 7 bases, and 17 bases had no gene match. The germline V gene encodes CDR1 MNHEY and CDR2 SVGEGT. The CDR3 runs to 17 residues. The sample holds many counts of this clonotype. Unique molecular identifiers were incorporated during preparation of the TCRbeta library. A single record per CDR3 protein comes from TCRdb applying MiXCR to the PCR reads. This table holds approximately 490,000 distinct CDR3 sequences, about 10% found once. The TCR sequence derives from a child aged 2 to 10 with inherited bone marrow failure, due to receive a stem cell transplant. Here the sequenced sample was PBMCs, taken before TCRalphabeta/CD19-depleted stem cell transplant. The chain combines TRBV6-2 or TRBV6-3 with TRBJ1-6; TRBD1 matches 9 bases. In nucleotides, the CDR3 is TGTGCCAGCACATGGTCGGGGACGGACAGGGGAAGATCACCCCTCCACTTT. This translates into CASTWSGTDRGRSPLHF.